A selection of T cell receptor beta chains follows, all from one sample in a study of neurological immune-mediated disorders. TCRdb re-called the 5' RACE reads through MiXCR, storing one row per CDR3 protein. The repertoire has approximately 20,000 distinct CDR3 sequences, 15% to 20% of them found once; the top ten carry 6% to 8%. Sample: CD8+ T cells from blood. All receptors derive from a woman younger than 30 with multiple sclerosis. Both conserved end residues are part of each CDR3. The order of the fields is J gene, clone size, D gene, V gene, CDR3 DNA, CDR3 protein. The D gene is left open where the match is weak. Some rows mark clone size as missing; the rest say once, few, many or name a class of expanded clone.

TRBJ2-7	NA	NA	TRBV20-1	TGCAGTGCCATAGGGAGCTCCTACGAGCAGTACTTC	CSAIGSSYEQYF
TRBJ1-1	many	NA	TRBV5-1	TGCGCCAGCAGCAACCTCAGGGAGGGGAACACTGAAGCTTTCTTT	CASSNLREGNTEAFF
TRBJ2-5	many	NA	TRBV5-1	TGCGCCAGCAGCTTGAGCCCTTGGGGCCGGGGGACCCAGTACTTC	CASSLSPWGRGTQYF
TRBJ2-6	many	TRBD1	TRBV6-4	TGTGCCAGCAGTGACACAGGGGGCTCTGGGGCCAACGTCCTGACTTTC	CASSDTGGSGANVLTF
TRBJ1-3	NA	TRBD1	TRBV6-5	TGTGCCAGCAGGAGGGGCCGGGACAGCTCTGGAAACACCATATATTTT	CASRRGRDSSGNTIYF
TRBJ1-2	many	TRBD1	TRBV7-2	TGTGCCAGCAGCTTAGAGCTGACAGGGGGCTATGGCTACACCTTC	CASSLELTGGYGYTF
TRBJ2-7	many	TRBD1	TRBV27	TGTGCCAGCAGTTTCGGGACAGGGCCTTCCTACGAGCAGTACTTC	CASSFGTGPSYEQYF
TRBJ2-3	many	NA	TRBV20-1	TGCAGTGCTAGTAAAGTAGTAGGCAGCACAGATACGCAGTATTTT	CSASKVVGSTDTQYF
TRBJ2-7	many	NA	TRBV9	TGTGCCAGCAGCGTAGGCGTAGGGTCCTACGAGCAGTACTTC	CASSVGVGSYEQYF
TRBJ2-7	many	TRBD1	TRBV5-1	TGCGCCAGCAGCTTGGCCGAGACAGGGTTCTACGAGCAGTACTTC	CASSLAETGFYEQYF
TRBJ2-7	many	TRBD1	TRBV9	TGTGCCAGCAGCGCTACAGGGGGTCTACTTGACGAGCAGTACTTC	CASSATGGLLDEQYF
TRBJ1-2	NA	TRBD1	TRBV4-1	TGCGCCAGCAGCCAAGATTGGGACAGGAGCGCCTATGGCTACACCTTC	CASSQDWDRSAYGYTF
TRBJ2-7	many	NA	TRBV12-3/TRBV12-4	TGTGCCAGCAGTTTCGACGGGACTGGCATCTACGAGCAGTACTTC	CASSFDGTGIYEQYF
TRBJ1-1	NA	NA	TRBV6-6	TGTGCCAGCAGTTACTCGATCGGGGGCGGGGCTTTCTTT	CASSYSIGGGAFF
TRBJ2-1	NA	TRBD2	TRBV10-1	TGCGCCAGCAGTGAAGTGACTAGCGGGAACAATGAGCAGTTCTTC	CASSEVTSGNNEQFF
TRBJ2-1	many	NA	TRBV12-3/TRBV12-4	TGTGCCAGCAGTCCCCCCTTCCAAGACATCTACAATGAGCAGTTCTTC	CASSPPFQDIYNEQFF
TRBJ2-3	many	TRBD1	TRBV3-1	TGTGCCAGCAGCCCTACGTCGGGCAGGGGGCGGCGCACAGATACGCAGTATTTT	CASSPTSGRGRRTDTQYF
TRBJ1-1	many	NA	TRBV6-2/TRBV6-3	TGTGCCAGCAGTTATAAGATGAGGGGCACTGAAGCTTTCTTT	CASSYKMRGTEAFF
TRBJ1-1	many	TRBD1	TRBV29-1	TGCAGCGAGATCGGGACAGTAGGACATGAAGCTTTCTTT	CSEIGTVGHEAFF
TRBJ1-1	many	NA	TRBV20-1	TGCAGTGCTAGAGTTCTGGGCCTTGGCACTGAAGCTTTCTTT	CSARVLGLGTEAFF
TRBJ1-5	NA	NA	TRBV20-1	TGCAGTGCTATCCCGACGGTTAGCAATCAGCCCCAGCATTTT	CSAIPTVSNQPQHF
TRBJ2-1	many	NA	TRBV9	TGTGCCAGCAGCGTAGAGGCCCCGAGCTATGAGCAGTTCTTC	CASSVEAPSYEQFF
TRBJ2-5	many	NA	TRBV7-9	TGTGCCCAATCCCAGGGAAACCAAGAGACCCAGTACTTC	CAQSQGNQETQYF
TRBJ2-3	many	NA	TRBV29-1	TGCAGCGTTCGGACTAAGTTGACAGATACGCAGTATTTT	CSVRTKLTDTQYF
TRBJ2-3	NA	NA	TRBV5-1	TGCGCCAGCAGCTTGGGAAATGTCGGAATCCCCACGCAGTATTTT	CASSLGNVGIPTQYF
TRBJ1-2	many	NA	TRBV3-1	TGTGCCAGCAGAGGGGAGGGAATGGACTATGGCTACACCTTC	CASRGEGMDYGYTF
TRBJ1-2	NA	NA	TRBV29-1	TGCAGCGTTGGTCGCGGAGGAGACTATGGCTACACCTTC	CSVGRGGDYGYTF
TRBJ2-5	many	NA	TRBV7-2	TGTGCCAGCAGCTTAGTTGGTAGTGGGCCTAGCGCGGAAGAGACCCAGTACTTC	CASSLVGSGPSAEETQYF
TRBJ1-5	many	NA	TRBV27	TGTGCCAGCAGTATGGGGCCCAATCAGCCCCAGCATTTT	CASSMGPNQPQHF